The 23 T cell receptor beta chains below all came from one sample that was sequenced in a study of CD8+ T cells in alopecia areata. TCR sequencing used cDNA made by reverse transcription of extracted RNA. Using immunoSEQ multiplex PCR, the repertoire was profiled, and TCRdb retains in-frame clones only, with some absent. The sample includes some 95,000 clones, roughly 40% of them seen just once. The treatment denotes: oral pan-JAK inhibitor, 5-10 mg twice daily. Sequencing was performed on CD8+ T cells sorted from blood, taken at week 24, from a patient treated with tofacitinib. The receptor set was obtained from a human donor with alopecia areata.

The CDR3 spells CASSQESLTSGRAPNTGELFF. The CDR3 DNA reads TGCGCCAGCAGCCAAGAAAGTCTCACTAGCGGGAGGGCCCCGAACACCGGGGAGCTGTTTTTT. The chain employs TRBV4-1 and TRBJ2-2; 13 nucleotides line up with TRBD2. This CDR3 spans 21 amino acids. Germline-derived CDR1 and CDR2 are MGHRA and YSYEKL. V shed 0 bases and J 0 bases; nucleotides not matched to a gene: 10.

This clone was detected a few times. V gene TRBV18 combines with J gene TRBJ1-1; 7 nucleotides line up with TRBD1. The CDR3 covers 15 residues. Germline trimming cut 3 bases from V and 0 bases from J; bases unmatched to any gene: 4. The germline CDR1 and CDR2 sequences are KGHSH and LQKENI. CDR3 bases: TGTGCCAGCTCACCCCCGACAGGGTTGAACACTGAAGCTTTCTTT. Encoded protein: CASSPPTGLNTEAFF.

This chain connects TRBV27 to TRBJ2-3, with TRBD2 matching 10 bases. CDR1 is MNHEY, CDR2 SMNVEV, per germline (reference sequence). Trimming cost V 4 bases and J 4 bases; bases outside gene matches: 5. The CDR3 has 15 residues. CDR3 residues: CASSSLAGVADTQYF. CDR3 bases: TGTGCCAGCAGTTCTCTAGCGGGAGTTGCAGATACGCAGTATTTT.

This sequence joins TRBV4-1 and TRBJ2-7; D is ambiguous. Germline lookup yields CDR1 MGHRA and CDR2 YSYEKL. This CDR3 has 15 residues. Trimming stripped 0 bases from V and 2 bases from J, with 11 bases between. As DNA, the CDR3 is TGCGCCAGCAGCCAAGAGGGATCAACCACCTACGAGCAGTACTTC. It specifies CASSQEGSTTYEQYF.

The chain is built from TRBV10-3 and TRBJ2-7; maybe TRBD1 (6 bases). The germline CDR1 and CDR2 sequences are ENHRY and SYGVKD. V was cut by 2 bases and J by 2 bases, with 10 bases left in between. This CDR3 has 14 amino acids. For the CDR3, the DNA is TGTGCCATCAGTGAGCCAGGGGATACCTACGAGCAGTACTTC. Translating gives CAISEPGDTYEQYF.

This rearrangement joins TRBV29-1 to TRBJ1-1; no clear D gene. Germline CDR1 reads SQVTM; CDR2 reads ANQGSEA. The CDR3 has 11 residues. The V end lost 5 bases, the J end lost 4 bases, and 8 bases lay between the germline ends. CDR3 region: CSVRQPTEAFF. The DNA for the CDR3 is TGCAGCGTTCGCCAGCCCACTGAAGCTTTCTTT.

V usage is TRBV11-2 and J usage is TRBJ2-1, with 9 bases that match TRBD2. J was trimmed by 10 bases and V by 8 bases; bases with no gene match: 6. The CDR3 has 12 residues. CDR1 is SGHAT and CDR2 is FQNNGV in the germline V gene. CDR3 sequence reads: CASFLAGEEQFF. Here the CDR3 DNA reads TGTGCCAGCTTTTTAGCGGGAGAAGAGCAGTTCTTC.

This clone was observed a few times. The chain couples TRBV11-2 to TRBJ2-7, with a possible D match to TRBD2 (5 bases). Trimming pared 3 bases from V and 6 bases from J, leaving 9 bases between. Germline CDR1 and CDR2: SGHAT and FQNNGV. The CDR3 spans 12 residues. CDR3 sequence reads: CASSFGRGEQYF. The CDR3 nucleotides read TGTGCCAGCAGCTTCGGACGGGGCGAGCAGTACTTC. The whole variable domain, remainder taken from reference TRBV11-2 and TRBJ2-7, is EAGVAQSPRYKIIEKRQSVAFWCNPISGHATLYWYQQILGQGPKLLIQFQNNGVVDDSQLPKDRFSAERLKGVDSTLKIQPAKLEDSAVYLCASSFGRGEQYFGPGTRLTVT.

The chain carries TRBV19 and TRBJ1-1, with 7 bases identical to TRBD1. CDR3 length equals 13 residues. Germline lookup yields CDR1 LNHDA and CDR2 SQIVND (reference sequence). The J segment lost 5 bases and the V segment lost 7 bases, leaving 7 bases of the junction unmatched. The CDR3 loop reads CASTIGTATEAFF. CDR3 in DNA: TGTGCCAGTACCATTGGGACAGCGACTGAAGCTTTCTTT.

The chain employs TRBV11-2 and TRBJ2-5, with 9 bases fitting TRBD2. The CDR3 covers 15 residues. Germline V gene data show CDR1 as SGHAT and CDR2 as FQNNGV. Germline trimming cut 4 bases from V and 1 base from J; bases unmatched to any gene: 4. CDR3 protein: CASSWPTSGQETQYF. Here the CDR3 DNA reads TGTGCCAGCAGCTGGCCGACTAGCGGCCAAGAGACCCAGTACTTC.

This clone was picked up a small number of times. This rearrangement joins TRBV11-2 to TRBJ2-2; D not resolved. Germline V gene lookup returns CDR1 SGHAT and CDR2 FQNNGV. The V end was cut by 4 bases, the J end by 4 bases, with 10 bases between. The CDR3 is 14 residues long. CDR3 region: CASSSPGVTGELFF. In DNA, the CDR3 is TGTGCCAGCAGCTCCCCAGGCGTCACCGGGGAGCTGTTTTTT.

This clone was observed a few times. J is TRBJ2-2 and V is TRBV19; maybe TRBD1 (5 bases). The V gene's germline CDR1 is LNHDA and CDR2 SQIVND (reference sequence). Trimming took off 6 bases at V and 5 bases at J, with 10 bases between the two ends. This CDR3 region has 13 residues. The CDR3 spells CASRNRSTGELFF. The CDR3 region has the DNA TGTGCCAGTAGGAACAGGTCGACCGGGGAGCTGTTTTTT.

V is TRBV10-2 and J is TRBJ2-7; TRBD1 is a possible D gene (6 bases). The CDR3 runs 14 residues. Between the trimmed V and J ends, which lost 1 base and 1 base, there was a span of 8 bases. The germline V gene has CDR1 WSHSY and CDR2 SAAADI. CDR3 DNA: TGCGCCAGCAGTGAGTTAGGACAGTCCTACGAGCAGTACTTC. Translated: CASSELGQSYEQYF.

J is TRBJ2-1 and V is TRBV4-3; 10 bases match TRBD1. V trimming: 2 bases; J trimming: 5 bases; junction bases outside the gene matches: 6. Per germline, CDR1 LGHNA and CDR2 YSLEER. CDR3 size: 16 residues. DNA of the CDR3: TGCGCCAGCAGCCAATCTCCCGGGACAGGGGACAATGAGCAGTTCTTC. It codes for CASSQSPGTGDNEQFF.

This clone was counted between two and nine times. J is TRBJ2-7 and V is TRBV27, with TRBD1 matching 8 bases. CDR3 length equals 13 residues. The trim removed 6 bases at V and 6 bases at J, leaving 7 bases unmatched. The germline gives CDR1 MNHEY, CDR2 SMNVEV (reference sequence). The CDR3, as DNA: TGTGCCAGCAGGCCGGGACAGGTGATCGAGCAGTACTTC. Translated: CASRPGQVIEQYF.

This clone has a single count. The rearrangement links TRBV5-4 to TRBJ1-4, with TRBD1 identical over 10 bases. Germline V lookup: CDR1 SGHNT, CDR2 YYREEE (reference sequence). CDR3 length: 16 residues. Unmatched junction bases numbered 4, after V lost 4 bases and J lost 1 base. CDR3 nucleotides: TGTGCCAGCAGCCTGGGACAGGGGAGAACTAATGAAAAACTGTTTTTT. Amino acids: CASSLGQGRTNEKLFF.

V and J are TRBV4-1 and TRBJ1-2; D remains unclear. Trimming removed 0 bases from V and 0 bases from J, with 8 bases in between. There are 15 residues in the CDR3. Per the germline V gene, CDR1 is MGHRA and CDR2 is YSYEKL. DNA of the CDR3: TGCGCCAGCAGCCAAGAGGGAAGGTCTAACTATGGCTACACCTTC. Protein sequence: CASSQEGRSNYGYTF.

This clone was counted between two and nine times. The V call is TRBV7-2, the J call TRBJ2-5; perhaps TRBD1 as D (7 bases). The CDR3 runs to 17 residues. With 4 bases removed from V and 5 bases from J, the gap between germline ends came to 23 bases. Germline V gene data show CDR1 as SGHTA and CDR2 as FQGNSA. The CDR3 reads CASSSSPNTGEDETQYF. DNA for the CDR3: TGTGCCAGCAGCTCCTCTCCAAATACAGGGGAGGACGAGACCCAGTACTTC.

The chain links TRBV4-2 to TRBJ2-7; 10 positions agree with TRBD2. Trimming removed 3 bases from V and 3 bases from J; junction bases left unmatched: 11. Germline V gene sequence: CDR1 LGHNA, CDR2 YNFKEQ. This CDR3 is 17 amino acids long. This CDR3 reads CASSHPRSGLAIYEQYF. In nucleotides, the CDR3 is TGTGCCAGCAGCCATCCACGATCGGGACTAGCGATCTACGAGCAGTACTTC.

As to this clone: A read error may produce the germline difference seen at one junction end. This chain joins TRBV7-3 and TRBJ2-3; 8 nucleotides agree with TRBD2. The CDR3 is 13 residues long. From germline, CDR1 is SGHTA and CDR2 FQGTGA. The CDR3 region is CASSALAGPLQGF. The CDR3 DNA is TGTGCCAGCAGCGCCCTAGCGGGCCCTCTCCAGGGTTTT.

The chain combines TRBV4-1 with TRBJ1-1; 7 bases agree with TRBD1. The V gene end was trimmed by 0 bases and the J gene end by 2 bases; junction bases not matched to a gene: 6. CDR3 length: 16 amino acids. Germline CDR1 MGHRA, CDR2 YSYEKL. CDR3 DNA: TGCGCCAGCAGCCAAGAGGCAGGGGGATTAAACACTGAAGCTTTCTTT. Translated, it gives CASSQEAGGLNTEAFF.

The V gene is TRBV5-1, the J gene TRBJ2-5, with 8 bases aligning to TRBD2. Germline assignment: CDR1 SGHRS and CDR2 YFSETQ. Losses at the gene ends were 0 bases for V and 5 bases for J; bases not matched to a gene: 6. This CDR3 contains 15 residues. The CDR3 bases are TGCGCCAGCAGCTTGGAGAGCGGGAGAAGGGAGACCCAGTACTTC. Amino acid sequence: CASSLESGRRETQYF.

Ten or more counts support this clone. V gene TRBV10-2 combines with J gene TRBJ2-2; 9 bases agree with TRBD1. The CDR3 extends over 12 amino acids. Looked up from germline, CDR1 is WSHSY and CDR2 is SAAADI. Losses at the gene ends were 10 bases for V and 6 bases for J; bases not matched to a gene: 3. CDR3 DNA sequence: TGCGCCATAAGACAGGGGGCCGGGGAGCTGTTTTTT. It is translated as CAIRQGAGELFF.